The clone carrying this T cell receptor (beta chain) appeared many times. Its antigen remains unidentified. TCRdb used MiXCR to reprocess the 5' RACE reads, holding one entry per CDR3 protein. The table records approximately 450,000 distinct CDR3 sequences, 15% to 20% of them present only once. This specimen belongs to a study of T-cell memory formation after mild COVID-19. Study context: Most TCR clusters belonged to a single donor. The study's findings and limits: From day 15 to 85, contracting clones were balanced between CD4 and CD8, whereas later expanders leaned toward CD4+. Researchers report contracting CD4+ clones mostly in CM and EM, with CD8+ clones in EMRA. Second-wave clones that peaked on day 37 lacked confirmed SARS-CoV-2 specificity.

The CDR3 totals 12 residues. In germline, CDR1 is SQVTM, CDR2 ANQGSEA. The V and J ends lost 5 bases and 3 bases, in that order; junction bases with no gene match: 2. The source of this sequence is an adult woman who had mild COVID-19 (a few samples of this study predate the infection). Cell type and time point are not known. V usage is TRBV29-1 and J usage is TRBJ2-7; 9 nucleotides match TRBD1. The sample consisted of PBMCs or a T cell subset sorted from them (not recorded which). CDR3 in amino acids: CSVPGQGYEQYF. The CDR3 nucleotides read TGCAGCGTTCCGGGACAGGGCTACGAGCAGTACTTC.